Detailed here is one T cell receptor (beta chain). Assay: immunoSEQ multiplex PCR; the TCRdb copy retains only in-frame clones and omits some. This table holds fewer than 30,000 clones, approximately 94% found once. These data come from a study of chemoradiotherapy in HPV16-positive cancers. Germline V gene data show CDR1 as SQVTM and CDR2 as ANQGSEA. This CDR3 spans 16 amino acids. Losses at the gene ends were 5 bases for V and 4 bases for J; bases not matched to a gene: 16. Sampling was conducted from a patient who underwent chemoradiotherapy. The chain joins TRBV29-1 to TRBJ1-1, with 7 bases matching TRBD1. This clonotype was obtained from a human donor with HPV-associated anogenital cancer. The CDR3 sequence: CSVYFDRVHGGTEAFF. DNA of the CDR3: TGCAGCGTTTACTTTGACAGGGTACATGGGGGCACTGAAGCTTTCTTT.